Shown below are 11 T cell receptor beta chains from a single sample sequenced in a study of T-cell reconstitution after alpha-beta-depleted transplantation in children (dated by TCRdb to 2016 to 2017). The library relied on PCR. Instrument used: Illumina HiSeq 2500. To normalize quantification of the TCRbeta repertoire, the TCR libraries were built with molecular barcoding that relied on unique molecular identifiers. TCRdb passed the public sequencing reads through fastp at Q25 and MiXCR, retaining productive beta sequences. All rows with the same CDR3 protein become a single entry with the most common DNA and genes. In this sample the table shows fewer than 550,000 distinct CDR3 sequences, roughly a tenth of which occur a single time. About 5% of the sample rests with the top ten. The sample here was PBMCs from the stem cell graft donor, taken from the stem cell graft. The receptors derive from a human donor who donated a stem cell graft to a child with acute myeloid leukemia.

This clonotype was counted only a few times. The chain links TRBV30 to TRBJ2-6; D not certain. The ends were cut back, 5 bases at V and 1 base at J, with 3 bases in the middle. CDR3 length equals 12 residues. Germline CDR1 is GTSNPN and CDR2 is SVGIG (reference sequence). This CDR3 is CAWGSGANVLTF. The CDR3 DNA sequence: TGTGCCTGGGGTTCTGGGGCCAACGTCCTGACTTTC.

There are a few counts of this clonotype. The rearrangement uses TRBV11-2 and TRBJ2-3; 7 nucleotides match TRBD1. Germline lookup yields CDR1 SGHAT and CDR2 FQNNGV. There are 17 residues in the CDR3. Trimming removed 6 bases from V and 0 bases from J; junction bases left unmatched: 12. CDR3 residues: CASRSARGQTSTDTQYF. In DNA, the CDR3 is TGTGCCAGCAGATCAGCTCGGGGACAGACAAGCACAGATACGCAGTATTTT.

This clonotype was counted at least ten times. CDR3 protein: CASSPERRGSEQYF. CDR3 bases: TGTGCCAGCTCACCAGAGCGCAGAGGAAGCGAGCAGTACTTC. The chain uses TRBV18 and TRBJ2-7; D remains ambiguous. With 2 bases removed from V and 6 bases from J, the gap between germline ends came to 14 bases. The CDR3 loop spans 14 amino acids. Per the germline V gene, CDR1 is KGHSH and CDR2 is LQKENI. The full variable domain, in which reference TRBV18 and TRBJ2-7 provide the parts outside the CDR3, is NAGVMQNPRHLVRRRGQEARLRCSPMKGHSHVYWYRQLPEEGLKFMVYLQKENIIDESGMPKERFSAEFPKEGPSILRIQQVVRGDSAAYFCASSPERRGSEQYFGPGTRLTVT.

This chain joins TRBV7-2 and TRBJ2-5, with D perhaps given as TRBD1 or TRBD2 (6 bases each). This CDR3 has 15 residues. Trimming took 5 bases from V and 3 from J, leaving 16 bases between them. Per the germline V gene, CDR1 is SGHTA and CDR2 is FQGNSA. The CDR3 spells CASSLGGGAEETQYF. The DNA of the CDR3 is TGTGCCAGCAGCCTCGGGGGCGGGGCGGAAGAGACCCAGTACTTC.

In its sample, this clonotype was seen many times. The rearrangement uses TRBV3-1 and TRBJ2-2; the D gene could be TRBD1 or TRBD2 (5 bases each). Trimming took off 4 bases at V and 0 bases at J, with 12 bases between the two ends. The CDR3 has 16 residues. Per the germline V gene, CDR1 is LGHDT and CDR2 is YNNKEL (reference sequence). CDR3 sequence reads: CASSLGTATNTGELFF. The CDR3 DNA sequence: TGTGCCAGCAGCCTCGGGACGGCCACGAACACCGGGGAGCTGTTTTTT.

The rearrangement links TRBV5-6 to TRBJ1-3; the match to TRBD1 covers 7 bases. Germline trimming cut 3 bases from V and 2 bases from J; bases unmatched to any gene: 2. Germline CDR1 is SGHDT and CDR2 is YYEEEE. The CDR3 loop spans 14 amino acids. The CDR3 DNA sequence: TGTGCCAGCAGCTACAGGGGTCCTGGAAACACCATATATTTT. Protein: CASSYRGPGNTIYF.

The table lists this clonotype with many counts. The gene calls are TRBV20-1 and TRBJ2-1; the D is unclear. This CDR3 has 14 amino acids. Germline V gene lookup returns CDR1 DFQATT and CDR2 SNEGSKA (reference sequence). Between the trimmed V and J ends, which lost 0 bases and 10 bases, there was a span of 16 bases. The CDR3 region is CSARDPLRESEQFF. As DNA, the CDR3 is TGCAGTGCTAGAGATCCCTTGCGCGAGTCAGAGCAGTTCTTC.

This clonotype was counted only a few times. The chain couples TRBV10-2 to TRBJ1-1; D might be TRBD1 (5 bases). Between the trimmed V and J ends, which lost 6 bases and 5 bases, there was a span of 19 bases. Germline CDR1 reads WSHSY; CDR2 reads SAAADI. The CDR3 runs 15 residues. Written as DNA, the CDR3 is TGCGCCAGCAGCCTGGGGGGACGGGTAAAGACTGAAGCTTTCTTT. It is translated as CASSLGGRVKTEAFF.

The chain combines TRBV11-2 with TRBJ2-2; 8 nucleotides line up with TRBD2. The V gene end was trimmed by 5 bases and the J gene end by 3 bases; junction bases not matched to a gene: 17. CDR1 and CDR2 from the germline V gene are SGHAT and FQNNGV. CDR3 length equals 19 residues. Written as DNA, the CDR3 is TGTGCCAGCAGCCGCCCTTTTGGAGCGGGAGAGATATACACCGGGGAGCTGTTTTTT. This encodes CASSRPFGAGEIYTGELFF.

This clonotype was counted many times. This rearrangement joins TRBV20-1 to TRBJ2-1; D is ambiguous. The CDR3 has 14 residues. CDR1 DFQATT and CDR2 SNEGSKA come from the germline V gene (reference sequence). Deletions cut 3 bases from V and 3 bases from J, with 12 bases between. CDR3 sequence (DNA): TGCAGTGCTAGGGGTGAAAGGTACTACAATGAGCAGTTCTTC. It is translated as CSARGERYYNEQFF.

This clonotype was seen only a few times. The rearrangement uses TRBV6-2 or TRBV6-3 and TRBJ2-3; D possibly corresponds to TRBD1 (6 bases). Trimming shortened V by 6 bases and J by 2 bases, and 15 bases separated the two germline ends. CDR3 length: 15 amino acids. Per germline, CDR1 MNHEY and CDR2 SVGEGT. CDR3 region: CASREQGGNTDTQYF. In DNA form, the CDR3 reads TGTGCCAGCAGAGAACAGGGTGGGAACACAGATACGCAGTATTTT.